These 28 T cell receptor beta chains share one sample of origin, sequenced in a study of cytomegalovirus exposure and HLA in healthy donors. Primers: 60 Vbeta forward and 13 Jbeta reverse. Measured with immunoSEQ multiplex PCR; TCRdb has only the in-frame clones, and not every one. The sample has about 210,000 clones; about 79% are singletons. Sample: PBMCs. The receptors were gathered from a male donor in good health and CMV-seronegative.

V is TRBV6-6 and J is TRBJ1-2; D is unresolved. This CDR3 is 14 amino acids long. Trimming shortened V by 8 bases and J by 4 bases, and 17 bases separated the two germline ends. Germline V gene lookup returns CDR1 MNHNY and CDR2 SVGAGI (reference sequence). The CDR3 nucleotides read TGTGCCAGCCACCTAAGAGCCGGGAGCTATGGCTACACCTTC. Amino acid sequence: CASHLRAGSYGYTF.

This clone was seen once. The rearrangement uses TRBV19 and TRBJ2-2; D gene ambiguous. The CDR3 totals 13 residues. Germline CDR1 reads LNHDA; CDR2 reads SQIVND (reference sequence). The V gene lost 4 bases and the J gene lost 3 bases, with 6 bases spanning the gap. The CDR3, as DNA: TGTGCCAGTAGTACCCCTGACACCGGGGAGCTGTTTTTT. Its protein is CASSTPDTGELFF.

V is TRBV6-1 and J is TRBJ2-5, with 7 positions matching TRBD1. The J segment lost 5 bases and the V segment lost 3 bases, leaving 6 bases of the junction unmatched. This CDR3 is built from 14 residues. From germline, CDR1 is MNHNS and CDR2 SASEGT. In DNA form, the CDR3 reads TGTGCCAGCAGTGACGACAGGGATAGGGAGACCCAGTACTTC. Translated, it gives CASSDDRDRETQYF.

The CDR3 nucleotides are TGTGCCAGCACCCAAAACAGGGGGCCCAACTCCTACGAGCAGTACTTC. Its translation is CASTQNRGPNSYEQYF. This chain uses TRBV2 with TRBJ2-7; TRBD1 agrees at 9 bases. Germline V gives CDR1 SNHLY, CDR2 FYNNEI. V lost 7 bases to trimming and J lost 0 bases; unmatched junction nucleotides: 10. This CDR3 is built from 16 residues.

The chain uses TRBV28 and TRBJ1-5; a possible D gene is TRBD1 (6 bases). The V and J ends lost 1 base and 5 bases respectively, with 6 bases between them. Germline assignment: CDR1 MDHEN and CDR2 SYDVKM. The CDR3 consists of 13 residues. CDR3 amino acids: CASSLYRDQPQHF. CDR3 in DNA: TGTGCCAGCAGTTTATACAGGGATCAGCCCCAGCATTTT.

The V and J genes are TRBV5-1 and TRBJ2-2; 8 positions match TRBD2. The V segment lost 0 bases and the J segment 1 base; nucleotides outside the gene matches: 2. The germline V gene encodes CDR1 SGHRS and CDR2 YFSETQ. This CDR3 has 16 residues. In DNA, the CDR3 is TGCGCCAGCAGCTTGGCACTAGCGGTGAACACCGGGGAGCTGTTTTTT. Encoded protein: CASSLALAVNTGELFF.

The chain recombines TRBV4-3 with TRBJ1-2; D not resolved. CDR3 length equals 15 residues. Trimming left V 1 base short and J 8 bases short, with 17 bases between. The germline gives CDR1 LGHNA, CDR2 YSLEER. CDR3 nucleotide sequence: TGCGCCAGCAGCCAAGCTGGCGACAATATTAAGGGCTACACCTTC. It specifies CASSQAGDNIKGYTF.

This chain uses TRBV11-2 with TRBJ2-4, with 8 bases that match TRBD1. The ends lost 4 bases at V and 3 bases at J; junction bases unmatched: 8. Germline V lookup: CDR1 SGHAT, CDR2 FQNNGV. CDR3 size: 16 residues. CDR3: CASSSWTGSNKNIQYF. The CDR3 DNA follows: TGTGCCAGCAGCTCCTGGACAGGGTCGAACAAAAACATTCAGTACTTC.

The chain couples TRBV5-1 to TRBJ2-3; D is possibly TRBD2 (6 bases). This CDR3 has 16 residues. V lost 0 bases to trimming and J lost 0 bases, with 11 bases between them. Germline V lookup: CDR1 SGHRS, CDR2 YFSETQ. CDR3 in DNA: TGCGCCAGCAGCTTGGCGCTAGCGCAAAGCACAGATACGCAGTATTTT. It specifies CASSLALAQSTDTQYF.

The CDR3, as DNA: TGTGCCAGCAGCTCGGTAGCGGGAGGGAGGTACGAGCAGTACTTC. As protein: CASSSVAGGRYEQYF. The chain recombines TRBV7-2 with TRBJ2-7, with TRBD2 identical over 11 bases. Unmatched junction bases numbered 6, after V lost 4 bases and J lost 4 bases. The CDR3 length is 15 residues. The V gene's germline CDR1 is SGHTA and CDR2 FQGNSA.

V is TRBV28 and J is TRBJ1-3; 7 positions agree with TRBD1. Trimming cost V 5 bases and J 16 bases; bases outside gene matches: 11. Germline CDR1 MDHEN, CDR2 SYDVKM. This CDR3 contains 12 residues. The CDR3 here is CASSPQGDRRYF. CDR3 DNA sequence: TGTGCCAGCAGTCCGCAGGGGGACCGACGGTATTTT.

The V and J genes are TRBV9 and TRBJ2-3; 7 nucleotides line up with TRBD1. Germline CDR1 is SGDLS and CDR2 is YYNGEE. V gave up 4 bases and J gave up 9 bases; unmatched junction bases: 8. The CDR3 contains 13 residues. CDR3 amino acids: CASSPGTDGTQYF. DNA of the CDR3: TGTGCCAGCAGCCCAGGGACAGACGGAACGCAGTATTTT.

The chain links TRBV27 to TRBJ2-1, with D possibly TRBD2 on 6 matching bases. This CDR3 region has 17 residues. The V end was cut by 5 bases, the J end by 6 bases, with 23 bases between. The germline gives CDR1 MNHEY, CDR2 SMNVEV (reference sequence). CDR3 region: CASSALRRAGGSNEQFF. In DNA form, the CDR3 reads TGTGCCAGCAGTGCGTTACGGAGGGCCGGCGGGTCCAATGAGCAGTTCTTC.

This chain joins TRBV30 and TRBJ1-2; a weak D match, TRBD1 (5 bases). The CDR3 consists of 15 residues. With 0 bases removed from V and 4 bases from J, the gap between germline ends came to 15 bases. Germline loops: CDR1 GTSNPN, CDR2 SVGIG (reference sequence). The CDR3 DNA reads TGTGCCTGGAGTGTACTTCATGGGGGACTCTATGGCTACACCTTC. This translates into CAWSVLHGGLYGYTF. The whole variable domain, filled in from reference TRBV30 and TRBJ1-2, reads SQTIHQWPATLVQPVGSPLSLECTVEGTSNPNLYWYRQAAGRGLQLLFYSVGIGQISSEVPQNLSASRPQDRQFILSSKKLLLSDSGFYLCAWSVLHGGLYGYTFGSGTRLTVV.

This chain connects TRBV28 to TRBJ1-6; no clear D gene. The length of the CDR3 is 17 residues. Trimming removed 5 bases at V and 2 bases at J, with 16 bases between. Germline V gene sequence: CDR1 MDHEN, CDR2 SYDVKM. CDR3 DNA: TGTGCCAGCAGTCCCCTAGTGAGGAGGACCTATAATTCACCCCTCCACTTT. Protein sequence: CASSPLVRRTYNSPLHF.

This clone appeared a single time. V is TRBV7-3 and J is TRBJ1-1; D perhaps matches TRBD1 (5 bases). V lost 5 bases and J 0 bases, leaving 10 bases between the germline ends. CDR3 length: 14 residues. CDR1 is SGHTA and CDR2 is FQGTGA in the germline V gene. The DNA for the CDR3 is TGTGCCAGCAGCCTACAAGGGGTGAACACTGAAGCTTTCTTT. Its protein is CASSLQGVNTEAFF.

The chain carries TRBV6-1 and TRBJ2-4; 11 nucleotides match TRBD1. The trim removed 3 bases at V and 9 bases at J, leaving 10 bases unmatched. The length of the CDR3 is 16 residues. Germline V CDR1 and CDR2: MNHNS, SASEGT. CDR3 region: CASSDARTGGRFIQYF. In DNA form, the CDR3 reads TGTGCCAGCAGTGATGCCAGGACAGGGGGCAGGTTCATTCAGTACTTC.

The CDR3 DNA reads TGTGCCACCAGCAGAGAGCCGGGGTACGAGCAGTACTTC. Its translation: CATSREPGYEQYF. The V gene is TRBV15, the J gene TRBJ2-7; tentatively, D is TRBD2 (5 bases). This CDR3 is built from 13 residues. V lost 0 bases to trimming and J lost 4 bases, with 7 bases between them. The V gene's germline CDR1 is LNHNV and CDR2 YYDKDF (reference sequence).

The rearrangement uses TRBV28 and TRBJ2-7, with 11 bases lining up with TRBD2. Germline trimming cut 6 bases from V and 5 bases from J; bases unmatched to any gene: 6. Looked up from germline, CDR1 is MDHEN and CDR2 is SYDVKM. This CDR3 comprises 14 residues. Here the CDR3 DNA reads TGTGCCAGCAGGATAGCGGGAGGGGCGGACGAGCAGTACTTC. It encodes CASRIAGGADEQYF.

V is TRBV5-1 and J is TRBJ2-1; perhaps TRBD2 as D (7 bases). The length of the CDR3 is 15 residues. V dropped 3 bases and J dropped 4 bases, with 14 bases sitting between them. CDR1 and CDR2 from the germline V gene are SGHRS and YFSETQ. This CDR3 is CASSSSGTTYNEQFF. CDR3 sequence (DNA): TGCGCCAGCAGCTCAAGCGGGACAACATACAATGAGCAGTTCTTC.

CDR3 sequence reads: CASRSSGVYNEQFF. CDR3 DNA sequence: TGTGCCAGCAGATCTAGCGGGGTATACAATGAGCAGTTCTTC. The chain recombines TRBV6-4 with TRBJ2-1; 9 bases are a match to TRBD2. This CDR3 contains 14 residues. The V gene end was trimmed by 6 bases and the J gene end by 4 bases; junction bases not matched to a gene: 4. Germline-derived CDR1 and CDR2 are MRHNA and SNTAGT.

V usage is TRBV28 and J usage is TRBJ1-4, with D perhaps TRBD1 (5 bases). This CDR3 comprises 14 residues. Germline lookup yields CDR1 MDHEN and CDR2 SYDVKM. The germline V and J ends were trimmed by 6 bases and 7 bases, with 15 bases remaining between them. The CDR3 reads CASSKAGQGEKLFF. DNA for the CDR3: TGTGCCAGCAGCAAAGCAGGGCAGGGTGAAAAACTGTTTTTT.

The chain employs TRBV11-2 and TRBJ2-7; D might be TRBD1 (5 bases). Trimming left V 5 bases short and J 0 bases short, with 14 bases between. This CDR3 region has 15 residues. From germline, CDR1 is SGHAT and CDR2 FQNNGV. CDR3 residues: CASSHGAALSYEQYF. For the CDR3, the DNA is TGTGCCAGCAGCCATGGGGCAGCGCTCTCCTACGAGCAGTACTTC.

The chain uses TRBV19 and TRBJ1-6, with 12 bases matching TRBD1. Trimming removed 5 bases from V and 8 bases from J; junction bases left unmatched: 10. The CDR3 spans 17 residues. CDR1 is LNHDA, CDR2 SQIVND, per germline (reference sequence). The CDR3 DNA follows: TGTGCCAGTAGTTCGTCCGGGACAGGGGGCTTGGATTCACCCCTCCACTTT. Protein: CASSSSGTGGLDSPLHF.

This CDR3 is CASSSQGAQVKEQYF. Written as DNA, the CDR3 is TGTGCCAGCAGCTCCCAGGGGGCCCAGGTGAAAGAGCAGTACTTC. The V call is TRBV28, the J call TRBJ2-7, with 8 positions matching TRBD1. Germline assignment: CDR1 MDHEN and CDR2 SYDVKM. This CDR3 is 15 amino acids long. V was clipped by 6 bases and J by 7 bases; unmatched bases: 14.

This rearrangement joins TRBV28 to TRBJ2-4; the D gene is possibly TRBD2 (5 bases). Germline V gene lookup returns CDR1 MDHEN and CDR2 SYDVKM. Trimming removed 8 bases from V and 2 bases from J, with 7 bases in between. This CDR3 spans 12 amino acids. This chain's CDR3 is CASGRTKNIQYF. The CDR3 region has the DNA TGTGCCAGCGGGAGAACCAAAAACATTCAGTACTTC.

The rearrangement joins TRBV19 to TRBJ2-2; D possibly corresponds to TRBD2 (6 bases). This CDR3 region has 13 residues. Germline V gives CDR1 LNHDA, CDR2 SQIVND (reference sequence). V lost 6 bases and J 4 bases, leaving 9 bases between the germline ends. The CDR3 sequence: CASREEGTGELFF. The CDR3 DNA sequence: TGTGCCAGTAGAGAGGAGGGCACCGGGGAGCTGTTTTTT.

The chain couples TRBV5-1 to TRBJ2-7; 8 bases are a match to TRBD2. The V segment lost 2 bases and the J segment 3 bases; nucleotides outside the gene matches: 4. The V gene's germline CDR1 is SGHRS and CDR2 YFSETQ. The CDR3 contains 14 residues. CDR3 sequence reads: CASSFRGGLYEQYF. The CDR3 bases are TGCGCCAGCAGCTTTCGGGGGGGCCTCTACGAGCAGTACTTC.